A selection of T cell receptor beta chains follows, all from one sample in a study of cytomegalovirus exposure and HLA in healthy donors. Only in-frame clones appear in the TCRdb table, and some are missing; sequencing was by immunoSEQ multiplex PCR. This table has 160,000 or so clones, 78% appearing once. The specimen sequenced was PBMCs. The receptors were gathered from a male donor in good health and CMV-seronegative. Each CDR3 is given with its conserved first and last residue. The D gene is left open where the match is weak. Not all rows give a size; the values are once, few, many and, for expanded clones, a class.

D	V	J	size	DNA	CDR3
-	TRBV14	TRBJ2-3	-	TGTGCCAGCAGCCAATATGGCGGCCTAAAGAGCGGTACGCAGTATTTT	CASSQYGGLKSGTQYF
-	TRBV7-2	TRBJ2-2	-	TGTGCCAGCAGCTCATACCAGTACACCGGGGAGCTGTTTTTT	CASSSYQYTGELFF
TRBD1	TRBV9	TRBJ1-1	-	TGTGCCAGCAGCGCCCAAGGGACAGAGAACACTGAAGCTTTCTTT	CASSAQGTENTEAFF
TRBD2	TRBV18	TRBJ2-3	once	TGTGCCAGCTCACCATCGACTAGCGGGGGTGCAGATACGCAGTATTTT	CASSPSTSGGADTQYF
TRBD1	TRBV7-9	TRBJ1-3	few	TGTGCCAGCAGCTCACAGGGGCTTGGAAACACCATATATTTT	CASSSQGLGNTIYF
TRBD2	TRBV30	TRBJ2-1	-	TGTGCCTATACTAGCGGGCTCAATGAGCAGTTCTTC	CAYTSGLNEQFF
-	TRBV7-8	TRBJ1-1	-	TGTGCCAGCACACGACAGTCGAACACTGAAGCTTTCTTT	CASTRQSNTEAFF
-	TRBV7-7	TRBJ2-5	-	TGTGCTAGCAGCTTAGGGCGGCCAGATAAACGAGAGACCCAGTACTTC	CASSLGRPDKRETQYF
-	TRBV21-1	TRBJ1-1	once	TGTGCCAGCTGCTCAGGGTCGGGCGGGGGACCCCGCATGAACACTGAAGCTTTCTTT	CASCSGSGGGPRMNTEAFF
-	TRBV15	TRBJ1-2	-	TGTGCCACCAGCGACTCCCGGACTGGGTTCCTCGGCTATGGCTACACCTTC	CATSDSRTGFLGYGYTF
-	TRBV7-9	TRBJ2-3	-	TGTGCCAGCAGCTTAGCGGAAGCGGATACGCAGTATTTT	CASSLAEADTQYF
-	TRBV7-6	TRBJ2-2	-	TGTGCCAGCAGATTTTCGAGGACCGGGGAGCTGTTTTTT	CASRFSRTGELFF
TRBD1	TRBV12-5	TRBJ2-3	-	TGTGCTAGTGGGCCAGCCGGGACAGGGGATACGCAGTATTTT	CASGPAGTGDTQYF
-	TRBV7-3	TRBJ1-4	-	TGTGCCAGCAGCATCGGTCCAACTAATGAAAAACTGTTTTTT	CASSIGPTNEKLFF
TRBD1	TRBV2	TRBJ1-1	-	TGTGCCAGCAGTGAAGCGAGAAGAGGCAGGGGGCGTACTGAAGCTTTCTTT	CASSEARRGRGRTEAFF
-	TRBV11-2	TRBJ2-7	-	TGTGCCAGCAGCTTAGGTGGGCTTCTCTACGAGCAGTACTTC	CASSLGGLLYEQYF
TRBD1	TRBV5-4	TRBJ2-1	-	TGTGCCAGCAGCTCGGGCCGTGGGGACAGGTGGGATGAGCAGTTCTTC	CASSSGRGDRWDEQFF
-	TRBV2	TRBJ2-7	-	TGTGCCAGCACAGGGGACATCTCCTACGAGCAGTACTTC	CASTGDISYEQYF
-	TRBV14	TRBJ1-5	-	TGTGCCAGCAGCCAAGGGGGCAGCCATCAGCCCCAGCATTTT	CASSQGGSHQPQHF
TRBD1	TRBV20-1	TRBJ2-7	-	TGCAGTGCCACGGACAGGGTCGAGCAGTACTTC	CSATDRVEQYF
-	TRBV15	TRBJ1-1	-	TGTGCCACCAGCAGTCACCTACAGGGGAACACTGAAGCTTTCTTT	CATSSHLQGNTEAFF
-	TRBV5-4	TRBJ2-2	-	TGTGCCAGCAGCAGCCGGGGGTCCTACACCGGGGAGCTGTTTTTT	CASSSRGSYTGELFF
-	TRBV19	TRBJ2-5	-	TGTGCCAGTAGTATAGCTGGAGCGGGTGGCGAGACCCAGTACTTC	CASSIAGAGGETQYF
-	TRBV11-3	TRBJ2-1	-	TGTGCCAGCAGCCCCTCGCAGGGGAGGCAGTTCTTC	CASSPSQGRQFF
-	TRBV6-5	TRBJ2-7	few	TGTGCCAGCAGCCGGACACCTACATCCTACGAGCAGTACTTC	CASSRTPTSYEQYF
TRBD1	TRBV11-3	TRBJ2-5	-	TGTGCCAGCAGCTTAGGCTCGGGACAGGGTGGAGGAGAGACCCAGTACTTC	CASSLGSGQGGGETQYF
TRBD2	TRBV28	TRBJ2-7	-	TGTGCCAGCAGATCGAGCGGGAGTGACAACGAGCAGTACTTC	CASRSSGSDNEQYF
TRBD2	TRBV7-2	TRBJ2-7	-	TGTGCCAGCAGCTTAGATAGCGGGAGGCATCCCTACGAGCAGTACTTC	CASSLDSGRHPYEQYF
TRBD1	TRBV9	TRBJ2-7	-	TGTGCCAGCAGCGTAGCAGGGGGTGCCGCCTACGAGCAGTACTTC	CASSVAGGAAYEQYF
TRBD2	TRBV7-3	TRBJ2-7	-	TGTGCCAGCAGCTTAAGGGGAGCTAGCGGGACTATGGACGAGCAGTACTTC	CASSLRGASGTMDEQYF
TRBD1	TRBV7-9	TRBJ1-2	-	TGTGCCAGCAGCGAGGACAGGATTAACTATGGCTACACCTTC	CASSEDRINYGYTF
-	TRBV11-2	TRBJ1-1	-	TGTGCCAGCAGCTTAGTTGGGACATCGAACACTGAAGCTTTCTTT	CASSLVGTSNTEAFF
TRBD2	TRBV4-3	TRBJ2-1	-	TGCGCCAGCAGCCAAGAAGGGCGCGGGAGTGGGTACAATGAGCAGTTCTTC	CASSQEGRGSGYNEQFF
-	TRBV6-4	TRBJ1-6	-	TGTGCCAGCAAACAAAGGGGCGTCAAAATTTCAGTTTCACCCCTCCACTTT	CASKQRGVKISVSPLHF
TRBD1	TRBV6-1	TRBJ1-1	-	TGTGCCAGCAGCAGGGGGGCGAACACTGAAGCTTTCTTT	CASSRGANTEAFF
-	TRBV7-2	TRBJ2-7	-	TGTGCCAGCAGCTTAGATCTACGGGGCTACGAGCAGTACTTC	CASSLDLRGYEQYF
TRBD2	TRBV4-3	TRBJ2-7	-	TGCGCCAGCAGGCTTGGACTAGCGGGGCCCTACGAGCAGTACTTC	CASRLGLAGPYEQYF
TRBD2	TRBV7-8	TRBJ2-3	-	TGCGCCAGCAAAGCGGGGCACACAGATACGCAGTATTTT	CASKAGHTDTQYF
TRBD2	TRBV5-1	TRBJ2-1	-	TGCGCCAGCAGCTTGGCCGGCACTAGCGGGGGGGCATCCTACAATGAGCAGTTCTTC	CASSLAGTSGGASYNEQFF
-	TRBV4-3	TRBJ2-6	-	TGCGCCAGCAGCCCAGCAGGGTTCTCTGGGGCCAACGTCCTGACTTTC	CASSPAGFSGANVLTF
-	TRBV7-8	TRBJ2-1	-	TGTGCCAGCAGCTTAGTAGGGCCCCAGGGGTTCAATGAGCAGTTCTTC	CASSLVGPQGFNEQFF
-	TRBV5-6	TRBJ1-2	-	TGTGCCAGCAGCCGCGGGACGGCCAGTGGCTACACCTTC	CASSRGTASGYTF
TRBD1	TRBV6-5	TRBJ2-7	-	TGTGCCAGCAGCCCGATCAGGGGGCAGTCTGCCGAGCAGTACTTC	CASSPIRGQSAEQYF
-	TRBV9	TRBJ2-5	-	TGTGCCAGCAGCGTAGGACTCCCTTTGGAGACCCAGTACTTC	CASSVGLPLETQYF
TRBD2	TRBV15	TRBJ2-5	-	TGTGCCACCAGCAGAGATTACGGGACTAGCGGGGGCGTACAAGAGACCCAGTACTTC	CATSRDYGTSGGVQETQYF
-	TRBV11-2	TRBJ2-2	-	TGTGCCAGCAGCCCTAGGAGGCGGGGTACCGGGGAGCTGTTTTTT	CASSPRRRGTGELFF
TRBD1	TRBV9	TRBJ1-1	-	TGTGCCAGCAGCGCCCGGGACAGACCTAACACTGAAGCTTTCTTT	CASSARDRPNTEAFF
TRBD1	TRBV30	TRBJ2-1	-	TGTGCCTGGAGAGGGGAAGGGGGCGTCGCCTACAATGAGCAGTTCTTC	CAWRGEGGVAYNEQFF
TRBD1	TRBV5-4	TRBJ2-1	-	TGTGCCAGCAGCTTCGATGGGACAGGGAGCAGTGAGCAGTTCTTC	CASSFDGTGSSEQFF
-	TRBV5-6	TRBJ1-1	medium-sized	TGTGCCAGCAGTATAGCGGTTGGGAACACTGAAGCTTTCTTT	CASSIAVGNTEAFF
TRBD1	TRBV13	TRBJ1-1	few	TGTGCCAGCAGCCCTTCCCTTGACAGGGTCCCTGAAGCTTTCTTT	CASSPSLDRVPEAFF
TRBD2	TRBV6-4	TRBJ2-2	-	TGTGCCAGGCTAGGAGCGGGGGGGCCCAGGTCGGCCGGGGAGCTGTTTTTT	CARLGAGGPRSAGELFF
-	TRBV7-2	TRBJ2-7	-	TGTGCCAGCAGCTTAACATATACAGGCTACGAGCAGTACTTC	CASSLTYTGYEQYF
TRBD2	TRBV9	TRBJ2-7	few	TGTGCCAGCAGCGTAGGGACTAGCGGGATCGTGGAGCAGTACTTC	CASSVGTSGIVEQYF
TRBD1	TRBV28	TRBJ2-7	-	TGTGCCAGCAGTTTTCCGGGACAGAACTACGAGCAGTACTTC	CASSFPGQNYEQYF
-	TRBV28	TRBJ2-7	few	TGTGCCAGCAGTTTCAGGGGGACTCGAGCAGGGGAGCAGTACTTC	CASSFRGTRAGEQYF
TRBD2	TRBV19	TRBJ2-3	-	TGTGCCAGTAGTGTCAACTTAGCGGGGGGACGAGATACGCAGTATTTT	CASSVNLAGGRDTQYF